This T cell receptor beta chain was identified in a study of identical twins. This clonotype was seen a few times. Its matching antigen is unknown. General observations from the study: With beta out-of-frame sequences, excess sharing by twins was weaker.

Using its own MiXCR run on the 5' RACE reads, TCRdb lists one record per CDR3 protein. The sample lists around 480,000 distinct CDR3 sequences, roughly an eighth occurring once. In germline, CDR1 is SGHKS, CDR2 YYEKEE (reference sequence). The CDR3 is 13 residues long. The V end lost 5 bases, the J end lost 4 bases, and 12 bases lay between the germline ends. In addition, the sample was reused for a study of yellow fever vaccine responses in identical twins.

The receptor's source is a woman between 18 and 29 years old in good health. The chain recombines TRBV5-5 with TRBJ1-1; the D is unclear. Source material: CD4+ T cells sorted from blood. The CDR3 nucleotides are TGTGCCAGCAGACAGACTCCAGTCACTGAAGCTTTCTTT. Amino acid sequence: CASRQTPVTEAFF.